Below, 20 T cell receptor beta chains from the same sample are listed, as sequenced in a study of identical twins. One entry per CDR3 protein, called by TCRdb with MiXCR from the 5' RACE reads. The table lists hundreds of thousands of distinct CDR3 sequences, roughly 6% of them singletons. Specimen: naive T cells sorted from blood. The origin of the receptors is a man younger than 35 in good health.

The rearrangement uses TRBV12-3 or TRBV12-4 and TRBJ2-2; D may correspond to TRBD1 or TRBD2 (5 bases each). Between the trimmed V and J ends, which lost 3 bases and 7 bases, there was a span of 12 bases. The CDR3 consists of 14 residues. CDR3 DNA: TGTGCCAGCAGTTTTATTGGGGGAATCGGGGAGCTGTTTTTT. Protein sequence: CASSFIGGIGELFF.

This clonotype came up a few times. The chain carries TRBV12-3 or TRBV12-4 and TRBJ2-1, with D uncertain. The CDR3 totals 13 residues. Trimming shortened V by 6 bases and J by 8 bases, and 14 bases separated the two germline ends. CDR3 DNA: TGTGCCAGCAGCGCCCCTGCGCGCCATGAGCAGTTCTTC. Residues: CASSAPARHEQFF.

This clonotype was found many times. This chain's CDR3 is CASSLGPGTGVDNEQFF. The CDR3 DNA reads as TGTGCCAGCAGCTTGGGACCAGGGACAGGGGTAGACAATGAGCAGTTCTTC. V gene TRBV5-6 combines with J gene TRBJ2-1; 10 bases are shared with TRBD1. The germline CDR1 and CDR2 sequences are SGHDT and YYEEEE. This CDR3 has 17 residues. V shed 0 bases and J 5 bases; nucleotides not matched to a gene: 8.

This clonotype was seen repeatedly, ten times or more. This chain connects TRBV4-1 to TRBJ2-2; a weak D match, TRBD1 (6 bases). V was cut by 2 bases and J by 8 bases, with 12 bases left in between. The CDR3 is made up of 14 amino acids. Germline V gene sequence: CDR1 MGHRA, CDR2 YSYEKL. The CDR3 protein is CASSQLNRVGELFF. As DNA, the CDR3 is TGCGCCAGCAGCCAACTTAACAGGGTTGGGGAGCTGTTTTTT.

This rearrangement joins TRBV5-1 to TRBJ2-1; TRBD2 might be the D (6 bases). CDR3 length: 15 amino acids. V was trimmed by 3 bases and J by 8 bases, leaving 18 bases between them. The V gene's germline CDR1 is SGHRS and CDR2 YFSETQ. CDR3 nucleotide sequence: TGCGCCAGCAGCTCGATCAGGGCCGGGAGAGATGAGCAGTTCTTC. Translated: CASSSIRAGRDEQFF.

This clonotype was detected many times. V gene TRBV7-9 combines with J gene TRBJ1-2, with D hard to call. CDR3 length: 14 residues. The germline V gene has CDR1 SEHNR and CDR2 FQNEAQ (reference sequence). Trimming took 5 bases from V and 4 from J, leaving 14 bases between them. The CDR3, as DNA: TGTGCCAGCAGCCCGGGAGGGATAGGCTATGGCTACACCTTC. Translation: CASSPGGIGYGYTF.

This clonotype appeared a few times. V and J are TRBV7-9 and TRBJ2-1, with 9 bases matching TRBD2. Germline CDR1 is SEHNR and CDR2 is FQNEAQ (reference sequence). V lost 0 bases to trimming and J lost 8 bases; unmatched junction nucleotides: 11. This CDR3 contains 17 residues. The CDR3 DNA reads TGTGCCAGCAGCTTAGCGAAGGGACTAGCCGGACGGGATGAGCAGTTCTTC. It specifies CASSLAKGLAGRDEQFF.

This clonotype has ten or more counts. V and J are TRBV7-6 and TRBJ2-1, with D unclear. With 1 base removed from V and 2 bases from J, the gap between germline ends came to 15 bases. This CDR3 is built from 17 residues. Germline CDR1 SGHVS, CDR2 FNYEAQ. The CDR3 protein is CASSLGPITATYNEQFF. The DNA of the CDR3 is TGTGCCAGCAGCTTAGGTCCGATTACCGCAACCTACAATGAGCAGTTCTTC.

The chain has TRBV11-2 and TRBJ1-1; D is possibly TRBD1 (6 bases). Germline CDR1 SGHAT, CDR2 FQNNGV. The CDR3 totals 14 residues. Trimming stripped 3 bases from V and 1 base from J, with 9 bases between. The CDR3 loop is CASSFQQGNTEAFF. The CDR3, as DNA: TGTGCCAGCAGCTTTCAACAGGGGAACACTGAAGCTTTCTTT.

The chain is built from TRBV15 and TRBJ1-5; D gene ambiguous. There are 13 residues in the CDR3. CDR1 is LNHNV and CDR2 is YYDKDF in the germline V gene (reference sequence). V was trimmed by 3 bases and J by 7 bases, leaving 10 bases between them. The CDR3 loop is CATSRKGSQPQHF. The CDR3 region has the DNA TGTGCCACCAGCAGGAAAGGAAGCCAGCCCCAGCATTTT.

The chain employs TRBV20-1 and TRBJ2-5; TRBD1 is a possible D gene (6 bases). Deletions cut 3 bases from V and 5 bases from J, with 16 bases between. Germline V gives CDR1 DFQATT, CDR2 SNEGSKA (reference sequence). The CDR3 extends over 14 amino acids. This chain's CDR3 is CSASRAGVGETQYF. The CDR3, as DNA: TGCAGTGCTAGTCGCGCAGGGGTAGGGGAGACCCAGTACTTC.

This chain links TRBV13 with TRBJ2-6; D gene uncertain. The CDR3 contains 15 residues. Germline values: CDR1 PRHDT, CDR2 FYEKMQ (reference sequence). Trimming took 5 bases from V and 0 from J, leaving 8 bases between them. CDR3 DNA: TGTGCCAGCAGCACCGGAATCTCTGGGGCCAACGTCCTGACTTTC. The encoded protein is CASSTGISGANVLTF.

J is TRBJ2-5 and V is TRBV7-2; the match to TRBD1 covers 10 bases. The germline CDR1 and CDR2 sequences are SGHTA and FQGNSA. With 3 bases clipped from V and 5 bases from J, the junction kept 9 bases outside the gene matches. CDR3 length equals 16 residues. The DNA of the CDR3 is TGTGCCAGCAGCTTCCGACGGACAGGGGGTAGGGAGACCCAGTACTTC. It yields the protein CASSFRRTGGRETQYF.

As DNA, the CDR3 is TGTGCCAGCAGCCCTGGACGGCTTGGGGCAGATACGCAGTATTTT. This gives the protein CASSPGRLGADTQYF. This chain links TRBV3-1 with TRBJ2-3, with no clear D. Germline V gene data show CDR1 as LGHDT and CDR2 as YNNKEL (reference sequence). V shed 4 bases and J shed 4 bases, with 15 bases lying between them. The CDR3 is 15 amino acids.

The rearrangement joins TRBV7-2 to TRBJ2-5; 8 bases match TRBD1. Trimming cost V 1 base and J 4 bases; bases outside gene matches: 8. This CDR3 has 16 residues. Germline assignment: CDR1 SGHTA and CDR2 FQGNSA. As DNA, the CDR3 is TGTGCCAGCAGCTTAGTGTGGACAGGGAAGGGAGAGACCCAGTACTTC. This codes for CASSLVWTGKGETQYF. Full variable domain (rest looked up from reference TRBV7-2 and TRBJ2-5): GAGVSQSPSNKVTEKGKDVELRCDPISGHTALYWYRQSLGQGLEFLIYFQGNSAPDKSGLPSDRFSAERTGGSVSTLTIQRTQQEDSAVYLCASSLVWTGKGETQYFGPGTRLLVL.

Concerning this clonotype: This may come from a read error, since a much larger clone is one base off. CDR3 region: CASTKLGPAVEQYF. The CDR3 DNA reads TGTGCCAGCACAAAATTGGGACCCGCGGTCGAGCAGTACTTC. This chain joins TRBV25-1 and TRBJ2-7; either TRBD1 or TRBD2 may fit D (5 bases each). Trimming stripped 7 bases from V and 6 bases from J, with 19 bases between. CDR1 and CDR2 from the germline V gene are MGHDK and SYGVNS. The CDR3 has 14 residues.

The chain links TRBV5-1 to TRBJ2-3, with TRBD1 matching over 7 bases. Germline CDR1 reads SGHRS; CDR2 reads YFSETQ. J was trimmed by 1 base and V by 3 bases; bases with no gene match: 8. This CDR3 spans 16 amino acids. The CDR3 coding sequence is TGCGCCAGCAGCTGGAGATCACAGGGGCGCACAGATACGCAGTATTTT. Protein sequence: CASSWRSQGRTDTQYF.

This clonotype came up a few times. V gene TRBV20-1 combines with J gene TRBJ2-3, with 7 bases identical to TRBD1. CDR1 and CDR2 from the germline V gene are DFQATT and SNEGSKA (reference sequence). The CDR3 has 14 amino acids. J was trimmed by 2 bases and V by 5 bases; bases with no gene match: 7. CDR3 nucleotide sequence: TGCAGTGCTGTGGACAGGACCTTCACAGATACGCAGTATTTT. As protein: CSAVDRTFTDTQYF.

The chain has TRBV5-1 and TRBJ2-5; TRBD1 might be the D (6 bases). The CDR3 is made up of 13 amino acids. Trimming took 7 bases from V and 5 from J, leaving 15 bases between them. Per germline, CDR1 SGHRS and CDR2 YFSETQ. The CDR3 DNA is TGCGCCAGCCGCGAACAGGGACGGGAGACCCAGTACTTC. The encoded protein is CASREQGRETQYF. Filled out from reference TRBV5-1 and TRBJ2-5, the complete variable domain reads KAGVTQTPRYLIKTRGQQVTLSCSPISGHRSVSWYQQTPGQGLQFLFEYFSETQRNKGNFPGRFSGRQFSNSRSEMNVSTLELGDSALYLCASREQGRETQYFGPGTRLLVL.

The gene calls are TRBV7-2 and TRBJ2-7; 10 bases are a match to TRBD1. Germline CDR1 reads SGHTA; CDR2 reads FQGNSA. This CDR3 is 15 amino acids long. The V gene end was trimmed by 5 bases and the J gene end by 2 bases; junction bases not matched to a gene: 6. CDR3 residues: CASSRQTGGTYEQYF. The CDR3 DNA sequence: TGTGCCAGCAGCAGACAGACAGGGGGCACCTACGAGCAGTACTTC.